Listed below are T cell receptor beta chains from one sample, sequenced in a study of T cell repertoires in cytomegalovirus infection. No antigens are known for them. From the reads, TCRdb called clonotypes with MiXCR, one entry per CDR3 protein. The table shows a few hundred thousand distinct CDR3 sequences, with about 40% occurring only once. Specimen: cultured PBMCs, collected from culture after CMV antigen stimulation. Receptors were obtained from a human donor in good health (CMV status not recorded). Some clones in this sample may be carry-over from other donors' samples. Each CDR3 is given with its conserved first and last residue. Each record gives: V gene, J gene, clone size, D gene, CDR3 protein, CDR3 DNA. The D gene is left open where the match is weak. Clone size appears in some rows only: once, few, many, or a class for an expanded clone.

TRBV7-2	TRBJ2-4	.	TRBD2	CASSPIAGAKNIQYF	TGTGCCAGCAGCCCAATAGCGGGAGCCAAAAACATTCAGTACTTC
TRBV7-2	TRBJ2-7	.	.	CASSLGISGAYEQYF	TGTGCCAGCAGCTTAGGGATTTCGGGCGCCTACGAGCAGTACTTC
TRBV7-8	TRBJ1-1	many	TRBD1	CASSLGQGGAFF	TGTGCCAGCAGCTTGGGACAGGGAGGAGCTTTCTTT
TRBV7-1	TRBJ2-3	.	TRBD1	CASSPPGQGKTDTQYF	TGTGCCAGCAGCCCGCCCGGACAGGGAAAGACAGATACGCAGTATTTT
TRBV7-9	TRBJ1-1	few	.	CASSFLVNTEAFF	TGTGCCAGCAGCTTTCTCGTAAACACTGAAGCTTTCTTT
TRBV2	TRBJ2-7	.	TRBD1	CASKIRTGYEQYF	TGTGCCAGCAAGATCCGGACAGGCTACGAGCAGTACTTC
TRBV5-5	TRBJ2-1	.	.	CASSLKGPLYNEQFF	TGTGCCAGCAGCTTGAAAGGTCCCCTGTACAATGAGCAGTTCTTC
TRBV6-1	TRBJ1-5	few	TRBD1	CAGRDREDQPQHF	TGTGCCGGTCGTGACAGGGAAGATCAGCCCCAGCATTTT
TRBV7-2	TRBJ2-7	.	TRBD2	CASSKSGTSGSGQYF	TGTGCCAGCAGCAAATCAGGGACTAGCGGGAGCGGGCAGTACTTC
TRBV11-2	TRBJ2-5	.	TRBD2	CASSPRTSTSDTQYF	TGTGCCAGCAGCCCCCGGACTAGCACTTCAGATACCCAGTACTTC
TRBV7-2	TRBJ2-7	few	TRBD2	CASSLATRGGEYF	TGTGCCAGCAGCTTAGCGACCCGCGGGGGGGAGTACTTC
TRBV7-9	TRBJ1-5	.	TRBD1	CASSRQGMQPQHF	TGTGCCAGCAGCCGACAGGGAATGCAGCCCCAGCATTTT
TRBV28	TRBJ1-2	.	.	CATSTGTMGYTF	TGTGCCACCTCGACAGGAACTATGGGCTACACCTTC
TRBV20-1	TRBJ1-1	.	.	CSATRTPGNTEAFF	TGCAGTGCTACCCGGACCCCGGGCAACACTGAAGCTTTCTTT
TRBV6-6	TRBJ1-6	.	.	CASSYTPPDYNSPLHF	TGTGCCAGCAGTTACACGCCTCCGGATTATAATTCACCCCTCCACTTT
TRBV4-3	TRBJ1-5	.	.	CASSQEGIGNQPQHF	TGCGCCAGCAGCCAAGAGGGGATCGGCAATCAGCCCCAGCATTTT
TRBV7-9	TRBJ2-1	.	TRBD2	CASSSSGNDEQFF	TGTGCCAGCAGCTCTAGCGGCAACGATGAGCAGTTCTTC
TRBV7-2	TRBJ1-5	many	.	CASSPAGGSNQPQHF	TGTGCCAGCAGCCCCGCTGGGGGTAGCAATCAGCCCCAGCATTTT
TRBV12-3/TRBV12-4	TRBJ2-3	.	.	CASSLALGPRVITDTQYF	TGTGCCAGCAGTTTAGCGCTAGGACCGCGAGTGATCACAGATACGCAGTATTTT
TRBV4-3	TRBJ2-1	once	.	CASSQDDGAYNEQFF	TGCGCCAGCAGCCAAGATGATGGAGCCTACAATGAGCAGTTCTTC
TRBV7-2	TRBJ1-4	few	TRBD1	CASSLVGTGREKLFF	TGTGCCAGCAGCTTAGTCGGGACAGGGCGTGAAAAACTGTTTTTT
TRBV7-2	TRBJ2-1	.	.	CASSYQGYHEQFF	TGTGCCAGCAGCTATCAGGGTTACCATGAGCAGTTCTTC
TRBV12-3/TRBV12-4	TRBJ2-2	.	.	CASSRKPYAGELFF	TGTGCCAGCAGTCGTAAACCATACGCCGGGGAGCTGTTTTTT
TRBV7-9	TRBJ2-5	few	TRBD1	CASSRTGDGETQYF	TGTGCCAGCAGCCGGACAGGGGACGGAGAGACCCAGTACTTC
TRBV3-1	TRBJ2-1	.	.	CASSLGRESNEQFF	TGTGCCAGCAGCCTTGGACGTGAGTCCAATGAGCAGTTCTTC
TRBV19	TRBJ2-7	.	.	CASRYARHSYEQYF	TGTGCCAGTCGATATGCGAGACACTCCTACGAGCAGTACTTC
TRBV7-2	TRBJ1-2	few	.	CASSLARVFGYGYTF	TGTGCCAGCAGCTTAGCCCGGGTATTCGGCTATGGCTACACCTTC
TRBV29-1	TRBJ1-2	few	.	CSVVHRALGYTF	TGCAGCGTTGTTCACAGGGCGCTAGGCTACACCTTC
TRBV15	TRBJ2-4	.	.	CATSRDPATQNIQYF	TGTGCCACCAGCAGAGATCCAGCCACCCAAAACATTCAGTACTTC
TRBV6-5	TRBJ1-1	.	TRBD1	CASTRTGLNTEAFF	TGTGCCAGCACCCGGACAGGTTTGAACACTGAAGCTTTCTTT
TRBV7-2	TRBJ1-5	many	.	CASSQTGNQPQHF	TGTGCCAGCAGCCAGACAGGAAATCAGCCCCAGCATTTT
TRBV7-6	TRBJ1-4	few	.	CASTLRGGNEKLFF	TGTGCCAGCACCCTGAGGGGGGGGAATGAAAAACTGTTTTTT
TRBV11-2	TRBJ2-7	few	.	CASSPSGGYYEQYF	TGTGCCAGCAGCCCGTCTGGCGGGTACTACGAGCAGTACTTC
TRBV18	TRBJ2-3	.	.	CASSARTGETDTQYF	TGTGCCAGCTCTGCCCGGACGGGGGAAACAGATACGCAGTATTTT
TRBV7-9	TRBJ2-1	.	TRBD2	CASGTSGGSDNEQFF	TGTGCCAGCGGAACTAGCGGGGGGTCAGACAATGAGCAGTTCTTC
TRBV6-6	TRBJ2-5	.	.	CASSYPLEGRETQYF	TGTGCCAGCAGTTACCCCCTAGAGGGTCGAGAGACCCAGTACTTC
TRBV7-2	TRBJ2-4	.	TRBD2	CASSLALASGGALAKNIQYF	TGTGCCAGCAGCTTAGCGCTCGCTAGCGGGGGGGCCCTAGCCAAAAACATTCAGTACTTC
TRBV7-8	TRBJ2-5	few	.	CASCEQIQETQYF	TGTGCCAGCTGTGAGCAGATCCAAGAGACCCAGTACTTC
TRBV6-2/TRBV6-3	TRBJ2-7	.	.	CASSVTGTGLASSSYEQYF	TGTGCCAGCAGTGTTACCGGGACAGGACTAGCGTCGAGCTCCTACGAGCAGTACTTC
TRBV9	TRBJ2-1	.	.	CASSVGGGEQFF	TGTGCCAGCAGCGTAGGGGGAGGCGAGCAGTTCTTC
TRBV27	TRBJ1-3	once	TRBD1	CASWGQGSSGNTIYF	TGTGCCAGTTGGGGACAGGGAAGCTCTGGAAACACCATATATTTT
TRBV28	TRBJ2-7	.	TRBD1	CASSRRPGTGSYEQYF	TGTGCCAGCAGCCGCCGCCCCGGGACAGGATCCTACGAGCAGTACTTC
TRBV7-8	TRBJ2-5	few	.	CASSLPGMKETQYF	TGTGCCAGCAGCTTGCCGGGTATGAAAGAGACCCAGTACTTC
TRBV7-2	TRBJ2-7	many	TRBD1	CASSTRTGSGYEQYF	TGTGCCAGCAGCACCCGGACAGGGTCAGGGTACGAGCAGTACTTC
TRBV7-6	TRBJ2-1	.	.	CASSLYPEGGSVGEQFF	TGTGCCAGCAGCTTATACCCCGAAGGGGGGAGCGTCGGTGAGCAGTTCTTC
TRBV7-9	TRBJ2-1	.	.	CASRRTSRDEQFF	TGTGCCAGCAGGAGAACGAGCCGGGATGAGCAGTTCTTC
TRBV7-6	TRBJ1-1	.	.	CASSAGRMNTEAFF	TGTGCCAGCAGCGCGGGGAGGATGAACACTGAAGCTTTCTTT
TRBV2	TRBJ2-1	.	TRBD1	CASIARGSGRNEQFF	TGTGCCAGCATTGCCAGGGGGAGCGGTCGCAATGAGCAGTTCTTC
TRBV7-2	TRBJ1-2	.	.	CASSFKQGDYGYTF	TGTGCCAGCAGCTTCAAACAGGGCGACTATGGCTACACCTTC
TRBV4-3	TRBJ2-3	.	.	CASSQGGSSADTQYF	TGCGCCAGCAGCCAAGGAGGGTCCAGCGCAGATACGCAGTATTTT
TRBV3-1	TRBJ2-5	.	.	CASSQGDWGDQETQYF	TGTGCCAGCAGCCAAGGGGATTGGGGTGATCAAGAGACCCAGTACTTC
TRBV5-4	TRBJ2-1	.	TRBD2	CASSLVGTSLNEQFF	TGTGCCAGCAGCTTGGTAGGGACTAGCCTTAATGAGCAGTTCTTC